This record looks at one TCR beta chain sequence and its context. This sample stems from a study of blood T cell repertoires in COVID-19. Study-wide background: Collection of acute and convalescent COVID-19 samples took place in the United States, Italy and Spain. PBMCs, B-cell-depleted T cells, or T cells were the source of the cDNA or gDNA that made up the material.

Germline trimming cut 4 bases from V and 0 bases from J; bases unmatched to any gene: 2. This CDR3 spans 17 amino acids. Germline V CDR1 and CDR2: SGHDT, YYEEEE. In the authors' workflow: Researchers report that nucleated cell counts were estimated from reference gene primer amplification. Libraries were prepared by immunoSEQ multiplex PCR; TCRdb keeps only in-frame clonotypes and omits some of them. V, J and clone size were drawn from that table, and D and trimming were deduced from the DNA. Here the sample spans about 330,000 clones, roughly 85% being singletons. Source material: peripheral blood. This sequence originates from a human donor in a cohort sampled during active COVID-19. J is TRBJ2-1 and V is TRBV5-6, with 15 bases matching TRBD2. For the CDR3, the DNA is TGTGCCAGCAGCAGGACTAGCGGGGGGGCCTCCTACAATGAGCAGTTCTTC. It codes for CASSRTSGGASYNEQFF.